Presented here are 21 T cell receptor beta chains from one specimen sequenced in a study of T cells in Graves' hyperthyroidism and ophthalmopathy. RNA transcripts yielded amplified TCR beta CDR3 regions. Primed by the HTBI set, a first-round RT-PCR was run on the TCR CDR3. TCRdb used MiXCR to reprocess the multiplex PCR reads, holding one entry per CDR3 protein. The table includes about 300,000 distinct CDR3 sequences, around a quarter detected once. Sequencing was done on a sample of blood. The source of these receptors is a man in his forties with Graves' hyperthyroidism that later progressed to Graves' ophthalmopathy.

This clonotype appeared once. The V gene is TRBV12-3 or TRBV12-4, the J gene TRBJ1-1; D is ambiguous. With 1 base removed from V and 0 bases from J, the gap between germline ends came to 9 bases. This CDR3 region has 15 residues. The CDR3 coding sequence is TGTGCCAGCAGTTTAGAATCAGGTCTGAACACTGAAGCTTTCTTT. Protein sequence: CASSLESGLNTEAFF.

Many counts were recorded for this clonotype. The gene calls are TRBV6-2 or TRBV6-3 and TRBJ1-5; D remains ambiguous. The CDR3 spans 15 residues. Germline V gene sequence: CDR1 MNHEY, CDR2 SVGEGT. Trimming took 4 bases from V and 1 from J, leaving 11 bases between them. CDR3 sequence reads: CASSLNHWSNQPQHF. Here the CDR3 DNA reads TGTGCCAGCAGTTTGAACCATTGGAGCAATCAGCCCCAGCATTTT.

The chain uses TRBV7-2 and TRBJ1-1; D is unresolved. Trimming stripped 5 bases from V and 4 bases from J, with 11 bases between. Germline-derived CDR1 and CDR2 are SGHTA and FQGNSA. The CDR3 extends over 13 amino acids. The CDR3: CASSKQKITEAFF. In DNA form, the CDR3 reads TGTGCCAGCAGCAAGCAGAAGATCACTGAAGCTTTCTTT.

J is TRBJ2-7 and V is TRBV28, with D maybe TRBD2 (6 bases). Germline CDR1 MDHEN, CDR2 SYDVKM. V shed 3 bases and J shed 3 bases, with 27 bases lying between them. CDR3 length: 19 residues. The CDR3 here is CASSFKEAGGHFPLYEQYF. The CDR3 nucleotides read TGTGCCAGCAGTTTCAAGGAAGCAGGAGGGCACTTCCCTCTCTACGAGCAGTACTTC.

This clonotype was picked up many times. The CDR3 region is CASSLSRANRPYGYTF. The CDR3, as DNA: TGTGCCAGCAGTTTAAGCAGGGCCAACAGACCCTATGGCTACACCTTC. This sequence joins TRBV28 and TRBJ1-2, with D possibly matching TRBD1 (5 bases). The CDR3 has 16 residues. The V and J ends lost 2 bases and 4 bases respectively, with 17 bases between them. Germline CDR1 reads MDHEN; CDR2 reads SYDVKM.

In its sample, this clonotype was seen many times. V and J are TRBV13 and TRBJ1-5; TRBD1 is a possible D gene (5 bases). CDR3 length equals 15 residues. Deletions cut 0 bases from V and 6 bases from J, with 12 bases between. Looked up from germline, CDR1 is PRHDT and CDR2 is FYEKMQ (reference sequence). The CDR3 DNA reads TGTGCCAGCAGCTTAGGCGGGTCAGGGATTCAGCCCCAGCATTTT. It specifies CASSLGGSGIQPQHF. The full variable domain, completed using reference TRBV13 and TRBJ1-5, is AAGVIQSPRHLIKEKRETATLKCYPIPRHDTVYWYQQGPGQDPQFLISFYEKMQSDKGSIPDRFSAQQFSDYHSELNMSSLELGDSALYFCASSLGGSGIQPQHFGDGTRLSIL.

This clonotype was seen a single time. The chain employs TRBV12-3 or TRBV12-4 and TRBJ1-5; 7 nucleotides agree with TRBD1. Trimming cost V 4 bases and J 1 base; bases outside gene matches: 4. This CDR3 comprises 15 residues. CDR3 sequence reads: CASSYNRGSNQPQHF. The CDR3 DNA sequence: TGTGCCAGCAGTTATAACAGGGGAAGCAATCAGCCCCAGCATTTT.

At least ten counts were recorded for this clonotype. The chain couples TRBV19 to TRBJ2-5; D is perhaps TRBD1 (6 bases). The germline gives CDR1 LNHDA, CDR2 SQIVND (reference sequence). V lost 4 bases and J 5 bases, leaving 11 bases between the germline ends. This CDR3 contains 13 residues. CDR3 region: CASSSVRGETQYF. The CDR3 nucleotides are TGTGCCAGTAGTAGCGTCAGGGGCGAGACCCAGTACTTC.

Ten or more counts support this clonotype. The V gene is TRBV2, the J gene TRBJ2-2, with TRBD2 identical over 7 bases. This CDR3 comprises 14 residues. Germline V gene lookup returns CDR1 SNHLY and CDR2 FYNNEI. J was trimmed by 7 bases and V by 4 bases; bases with no gene match: 6. Written as DNA, the CDR3 is TGTGCCAGCAGTGTTGGCGGGAGCATCGGGGAGCTGTTTTTT. It encodes CASSVGGSIGELFF.

This clonotype was picked up many times. The chain joins TRBV6-5 to TRBJ2-5; the D gene is possibly TRBD2 (6 bases). This CDR3 comprises 15 residues. Trimming left V 2 bases short and J 5 bases short, with 15 bases between. The germline V gene encodes CDR1 MNHEY and CDR2 SVGAGI. CDR3 amino acids: CASSYNRRVLETQYF. In DNA, the CDR3 is TGTGCCAGCAGTTACAATAGGAGGGTTTTGGAGACCCAGTACTTC.

This clonotype occurred many times. This chain joins TRBV12-3 or TRBV12-4 and TRBJ1-2; D call uncertain. The V gene lost 6 bases and the J gene lost 7 bases, with 18 bases spanning the gap. CDR3 length: 14 amino acids. CDR3 bases: TGTGCCAGCAGCCGAGACCCCAGGTCCATTGGCTACACCTTC. Protein product: CASSRDPRSIGYTF.

V is TRBV7-9 and J is TRBJ1-2, with 10 bases lining up with TRBD1. The CDR3 consists of 14 residues. Looked up from germline, CDR1 is SEHNR and CDR2 is FQNEAQ (reference sequence). The junction had 5 bases not matched to a gene; V was cut back by 5 bases and J by 5 bases. In DNA, the CDR3 is TGTGCCAGCAGCCAACCGGGACAGGGGTATGGCTACACCTTC. It is translated as CASSQPGQGYGYTF.

The CDR3 region is CATSSLRQGHTEAFF. CDR3 sequence (DNA): TGTGCCACCAGCAGCCTCCGGCAGGGCCACACTGAAGCTTTCTTT. This chain links TRBV15 with TRBJ1-1, with a weak D call TRBD1 (5 bases). The CDR3 has 15 amino acids. Trimming took 3 bases from V and 3 from J, leaving 14 bases between them. CDR1 and CDR2 from the germline V gene are LNHNV and YYDKDF (reference sequence).

The chain joins TRBV30 to TRBJ1-1, with 9 positions matching TRBD1. Germline-derived CDR1 and CDR2 are GTSNPN and SVGIG (reference sequence). The J segment lost 5 bases and the V segment lost 3 bases, leaving 4 bases of the junction unmatched. The CDR3 covers 13 residues. The CDR3 loop reads CAWRGQGTTEAFF. The CDR3 DNA is TGTGCCTGGAGGGGACAGGGTACTACTGAAGCTTTCTTT.

This clonotype was detected ten times or more. The chain links TRBV4-1 to TRBJ1-2; D unresolved. V lost 1 base, J lost 3 bases, and 6 bases lay in between. CDR1 is MGHRA and CDR2 is YSYEKL in the germline V gene. The CDR3 is 13 amino acids. The DNA for the CDR3 is TGCGCCAGCAGCCAAGGCGCGTACTATGGCTACACCTTC. Its translation: CASSQGAYYGYTF.

This clonotype was observed many times. V gene TRBV5-1 combines with J gene TRBJ2-7, with 12 bases aligning to TRBD2. Germline values: CDR1 SGHRS, CDR2 YFSETQ. V shed 1 base, J shed 0 bases, and the junction held 8 bases outside the gene matches. The CDR3 is 18 amino acids. CDR3 sequence (DNA): TGCGCCAGCAGCTTGATTAGGCTAGCGGGAGGGCCCTCCTACGAGCAGTACTTC. This sequence encodes CASSLIRLAGGPSYEQYF. Variable domain in full (rest from reference TRBV5-1 and TRBJ2-7): KAGVTQTPRYLIKTRGQQVTLSCSPISGHRSVSWYQQTPGQGLQFLFEYFSETQRNKGNFPGRFSGRQFSNSRSEMNVSTLELGDSALYLCASSLIRLAGGPSYEQYFGPGTRLTVT.

On this clonotype: A read error may account for a junction end that differs from germline. This rearrangement joins TRBV6-1 to TRBJ1-2, with TRBD1 matching over 8 bases. The CDR3 runs 13 residues. Germline lookup yields CDR1 MNHNS and CDR2 SASEGT. The CDR3 here is CAISGQGNYGYTF. The CDR3 DNA is TGTGCCATCAGTGGACAGGGTAACTATGGCTACACCTTC.

This clonotype was observed at least ten times. The CDR3 is CASSFRGDHTEAFF. Here the CDR3 DNA reads TGTGCCAGCAGTTTCCGGGGTGACCACACTGAAGCTTTCTTT. The V call is TRBV6-5, the J call TRBJ1-1; D unclear. Germline CDR1 and CDR2: MNHEY and SVGAGI. V was cut by 4 bases and J by 3 bases, with 12 bases left in between. This CDR3 has 14 residues.

The V call is TRBV6-5, the J call TRBJ1-3, with D tentatively TRBD1 (5 bases). This CDR3 region has 15 residues. The V and J ends lost 4 bases and 1 base respectively, with 11 bases between them. Germline assignment: CDR1 MNHEY and CDR2 SVGAGI. This CDR3 is CASSSSPGSGNTIYF. The CDR3 region has the DNA TGTGCCAGCAGTTCCTCCCCAGGGTCTGGAAACACCATATATTTT.

This clonotype was detected a few times. This chain uses TRBV28 with TRBJ1-1; D remains unclear. The V and J ends lost 6 bases and 7 bases respectively, with 9 bases between them. The CDR3 has 11 amino acids. Germline V gene sequence: CDR1 MDHEN, CDR2 SYDVKM. CDR3 sequence reads: CASRDDREAFF. The DNA for the CDR3 is TGTGCCAGCAGGGACGATCGTGAAGCTTTCTTT.

This clonotype was seen once. The genes are TRBV3-1 and TRBJ1-2; 7 positions match TRBD1. V shed 5 bases, J shed 4 bases, and the junction held 10 bases outside the gene matches. The germline gives CDR1 LGHDT, CDR2 YNNKEL (reference sequence). The CDR3 is 15 residues long. The CDR3 DNA follows: TGTGCCAGCAGCGCTCAAAGACAGGGTGGCTATGGCTACACCTTC. Amino acid sequence: CASSAQRQGGYGYTF.